Each of the 14 T cell receptor beta chains below was sequenced from the same sample in a study of blood T cell repertoires in COVID-19. Assay used: immunoSEQ multiplex PCR; TCRdb lists only in-frame clones, some missing. The repertoire holds about 15,000 clones, with approximately 87% as singletons. The sequenced sample was peripheral blood. These TCRs come from a human donor in a cohort sampled during active COVID-19.

The V and J genes are TRBV2 and TRBJ2-7; 10 bases agree with TRBD1. After removal of 8 bases from V and 3 bases from J, the junction contained 4 bases not matched to a gene. The CDR3 spans 13 residues. Germline V gene lookup returns CDR1 SNHLY and CDR2 FYNNEI. Here the CDR3 DNA reads TGTGCCAGCGCCGGGACAGGGGTCTACGAGCAGTACTTC. Translation: CASAGTGVYEQYF.

This clone came up a few times. This rearrangement joins TRBV30 to TRBJ1-2; D gene uncertain. This CDR3 spans 11 amino acids. Per germline, CDR1 GTSNPN and CDR2 SVGIG (reference sequence). Trimming removed 3 bases from V and 7 bases from J, with 9 bases in between. The CDR3 nucleotides are TGTGCCTGGAGCCTTTCCGGTGGCTACACCTTC. Amino acid sequence: CAWSLSGGYTF.

CDR3 amino acids: CASSSGTADNEQFF. The CDR3 region has the DNA TGTGCCAGCAGCTCCGGGACAGCTGACAATGAGCAGTTCTTC. The J gene is TRBJ2-1, the V gene TRBV28, with 7 bases lining up with TRBD1. The germline V gene has CDR1 MDHEN and CDR2 SYDVKM. With 6 bases clipped from V and 5 bases from J, the junction kept 7 bases outside the gene matches. The CDR3 consists of 14 residues.

The chain joins TRBV6-2 or TRBV6-3 to TRBJ2-7; D not certain. Germline V gives CDR1 MNHEY, CDR2 SVGEGT. This CDR3 region has 14 residues. Trimming left V 1 base short and J 1 base short, with 8 bases between. Here the CDR3 reads CASSYYGGSYEQYF. The CDR3 DNA is TGTGCCAGCAGTTACTACGGCGGATCCTACGAGCAGTACTTC.

The chain joins TRBV10-1 to TRBJ1-1; D gene uncertain. Per the germline V gene, CDR1 is WNHNN and CDR2 is SYGVQD (reference sequence). Trimming removed 5 bases at V and 1 base at J, with 8 bases between. There are 13 residues in the CDR3. The CDR3 DNA is TGCGCCAGCAGTTCCGACAAGAACACTGAAGCTTTCTTT. Translation gives CASSSDKNTEAFF.

The chain combines TRBV7-6 with TRBJ1-1; D perhaps matches TRBD1 (6 bases). CDR1 SGHVS and CDR2 FNYEAQ come from the germline V gene. Trimming took 1 base from V and 4 from J, leaving 16 bases between them. This CDR3 is 16 amino acids long. The CDR3: CASSLDTTGSGTEAFF. The CDR3, as DNA: TGTGCCAGCAGCTTAGACACTACAGGGAGTGGCACTGAAGCTTTCTTT.

A single count supports this clone. The gene calls are TRBV5-6 and TRBJ2-3; D gene uncertain. V was trimmed by 2 bases and J by 1 base, leaving 11 bases between them. The CDR3 has 15 residues. Germline assignment: CDR1 SGHDT and CDR2 YYEEEE. CDR3 amino acids: CASSLKLYGTDTQYF. CDR3 DNA: TGTGCCAGCAGCTTAAAGCTGTATGGCACAGATACGCAGTATTTT.

This chain links TRBV29-1 with TRBJ2-3; possible D gene TRBD1, 5 bases. Germline CDR1 and CDR2: SQVTM and ANQGSEA. Trimming removed 8 bases from V and 0 bases from J, with 15 bases in between. The CDR3 is 14 amino acids. CDR3 bases: TGCAGCACACGGACGGACACTAGCACAGATACGCAGTATTTT. Translated: CSTRTDTSTDTQYF.

The chain recombines TRBV27 with TRBJ1-1; D not certain. This CDR3 comprises 13 residues. Germline-derived CDR1 and CDR2 are MNHEY and SMNVEV (reference sequence). V dropped 2 bases and J dropped 1 base, with 5 bases sitting between them. The CDR3: CASSLAGNTEAFF. The CDR3 DNA reads TGTGCCAGCAGTTTAGCAGGGAACACTGAAGCTTTCTTT.

The rearrangement joins TRBV5-1 to TRBJ2-1, with D possibly being TRBD1 (5 bases). V lost 0 bases, J lost 5 bases, and 21 bases lay in between. The CDR3 is made up of 18 amino acids. Germline CDR1 reads SGHRS; CDR2 reads YFSETQ. The CDR3 region is CASSLVPVRVLGNNEQFF. In DNA form, the CDR3 reads TGCGCCAGCAGCTTGGTTCCAGTCAGGGTTTTAGGAAACAATGAGCAGTTCTTC.

This chain links TRBV3-1 (or the pseudogene TRBV3-2) with TRBJ2-1; possibly TRBD2 for D (6 bases). With 1 base removed from V and 3 bases from J, the gap between germline ends came to 19 bases. Looked up from germline, CDR1 is LGHDT and CDR2 is YNNKEL (reference sequence). CDR3 length equals 18 residues. The CDR3 loop is CASSQGRIAEDIYNEQFF. CDR3 coding DNA: TGTGCCAGCAGCCAAGGGAGGATAGCGGAAGACATCTACAATGAGCAGTTCTTC.

This chain connects TRBV7-9 to TRBJ2-5; 8 bases align to TRBD1. Looked up from germline, CDR1 is SEHNR and CDR2 is FQNEAQ (reference sequence). Losses at the gene ends were 5 bases for V and 1 base for J; bases not matched to a gene: 6. The CDR3 extends over 15 amino acids. The CDR3 protein is CASSTGTGTQETQYF. In DNA form, the CDR3 reads TGTGCCAGCAGCACCGGGACAGGTACCCAAGAGACCCAGTACTTC.

J is TRBJ2-7 and V is TRBV3-1 (or the pseudogene TRBV3-2); D unclear. The CDR3 sequence is 13 residues long. V gave up 1 base and J gave up 3 bases, with 7 bases separating them. In germline, CDR1 is LGHDT, CDR2 YNNKEL (reference sequence). CDR3: CASSQVGGYEQYF. CDR3 DNA: TGTGCCAGCAGCCAAGTCGGCGGCTACGAGCAGTACTTC.

V usage is TRBV27 and J usage is TRBJ1-1, with D possibly TRBD1 on 5 matching bases. CDR1 and CDR2 from the germline V gene are MNHEY and SMNVEV (reference sequence). This CDR3 is built from 16 residues. V gave up 7 bases and J gave up 0 bases, with 18 bases separating them. DNA for the CDR3: TGTGCCAGCACCACCCGTTGGGGGGGAGTGAACACTGAAGCTTTCTTT. Its protein product is CASTTRWGGVNTEAFF.